These 26 T cell receptor beta chains came from one sample sequenced in a study of identical twins. TCRdb ran MiXCR on the 5' RACE reads and lists one entry per CDR3 protein. The top ten clones hold roughly 8.9% of a sample with more than 350,000 distinct CDR3 sequences, about 9% of them seen once. The sequenced sample was naive T cells sorted from blood. These receptors were taken from a woman in her fifties or sixties in good health.

This clonotype occurred many times. The CDR3, as DNA: TGCGCCAGCAGCCAAGAGAACAATCAGCCCCAGCATTTT. This translates into CASSQENNQPQHF. V is TRBV4-1 and J is TRBJ1-5, with D unclear. Per the germline V gene, CDR1 is MGHRA and CDR2 is YSYEKL. The length of the CDR3 is 13 residues. Trimming cost V 0 bases and J 3 bases, with 3 bases left between them.

The chain carries TRBV29-1 and TRBJ2-7; D is ambiguous. Per the germline V gene, CDR1 is SQVTM and CDR2 is ANQGSEA. V gave up 1 base and J gave up 2 bases, with 9 bases separating them. The CDR3 totals 13 residues. DNA for the CDR3: TGCAGCGTTGAAGGTTCCGACCCCTACGAGCAGTACTTC. Protein product: CSVEGSDPYEQYF.

Only a few counts were recorded for this clonotype. The chain is built from TRBV12-3 or TRBV12-4 and TRBJ2-3; D ambiguous. Trimming shortened V by 1 base and J by 5 bases, and 10 bases separated the two germline ends. This CDR3 region has 14 residues. The CDR3 DNA is TGTGCCAGCAGTTTAGGGCCGCCTGGAGATACGCAGTATTTT. This encodes CASSLGPPGDTQYF.

The table lists this clonotype with a few counts. The V call is TRBV5-1, the J call TRBJ1-4; the D is unclear. V was shortened by 0 bases and J by 8 bases, with 5 bases between the two germline ends. The CDR3 consists of 12 residues. Germline CDR1 is SGHRS and CDR2 is YFSETQ. Here the CDR3 reads CASSLVPEKLFF. DNA of the CDR3: TGCGCCAGCAGCTTGGTTCCCGAAAAACTGTTTTTT.

The table lists this clonotype with many counts. This rearrangement joins TRBV20-1 to TRBJ1-4; 9 bases map to TRBD1. The length of the CDR3 is 15 residues. Germline V gives CDR1 DFQATT, CDR2 SNEGSKA (reference sequence). V lost 0 bases and J lost 4; bases outside the gene matches: 3. Written as DNA, the CDR3 is TGCAGTGCTAGAGACGGACAGGGGTTTAATGAAAAACTGTTTTTT. Translation: CSARDGQGFNEKLFF.

The chain links TRBV3-1 to TRBJ2-5; the match to TRBD2 covers 8 bases. Germline V gene data show CDR1 as LGHDT and CDR2 as YNNKEL (reference sequence). The CDR3 is 17 residues long. Trimming cost V 0 bases and J 0 bases; bases outside gene matches: 6. CDR3 amino acids: CASSQESVLADQETQYF. CDR3 bases: TGTGCCAGCAGCCAAGAGAGTGTACTAGCGGACCAAGAGACCCAGTACTTC.

In this sample, this clonotype turned up a few times. The V gene is TRBV4-1, the J gene TRBJ1-1; the match to TRBD1 covers 9 bases. With 2 bases clipped from V and 4 bases from J, the junction kept 5 bases outside the gene matches. CDR1 and CDR2 from the germline V gene are MGHRA and YSYEKL. The CDR3 consists of 15 residues. The CDR3 nucleotides are TGCGCCAGCAGCCAATCACAGGGGGCGGTCACTGAAGCTTTCTTT. It yields the protein CASSQSQGAVTEAFF.

This CDR3 is CASSLEPAPDTQYF. DNA for the CDR3: TGTGCCAGCAGCTTGGAGCCAGCCCCAGATACGCAGTATTTT. The chain employs TRBV5-5 and TRBJ2-3; D uncertain. The CDR3 is 14 residues long. Trimming removed 0 bases from V and 4 bases from J, with 9 bases in between. Germline CDR1 is SGHKS and CDR2 is YYEKEE (reference sequence).

This clonotype was counted at least ten times. This chain uses TRBV12-3 or TRBV12-4 with TRBJ1-4, with D unresolved. Trimming removed 9 bases from V and 7 bases from J, with 6 bases in between. The CDR3 spans 10 residues. CDR3 sequence reads: CARWTEKLFF. Here the CDR3 DNA reads TGTGCCAGGTGGACTGAAAAACTGTTTTTT.

In this sample, this clonotype turned up a few times. The CDR3 reads CASSLFGEGQPQHF. CDR3 in DNA: TGTGCCAGCAGCTTATTTGGTGAGGGGCAGCCCCAGCATTTT. This sequence joins TRBV11-2 and TRBJ1-5; D may be TRBD1 (5 bases). Between the trimmed V and J ends, which lost 2 bases and 7 bases, there was a span of 12 bases. In germline, CDR1 is SGHAT, CDR2 FQNNGV. This CDR3 is built from 14 residues.

The chain combines TRBV12-3 or TRBV12-4 with TRBJ2-1, with TRBD2 identical over 11 bases. The CDR3 has 18 residues. V lost 4 bases to trimming and J lost 7 bases; unmatched junction nucleotides: 15. The CDR3 spells CASSSTPGASGRLNEQFF. In nucleotides, the CDR3 is TGTGCCAGCAGTTCGACCCCTGGGGCTAGCGGGAGGCTAAATGAGCAGTTCTTC.

The chain recombines TRBV11-2 with TRBJ2-7, with TRBD2 identical over 7 bases. From germline, CDR1 is SGHAT and CDR2 FQNNGV. The CDR3 has 15 residues. The trim removed 3 bases at V and 2 bases at J, leaving 7 bases unmatched. CDR3 sequence (DNA): TGTGCCAGCAGCTTTTTTAGCGGGTTGACCTACGAGCAGTACTTC. The encoded protein is CASSFFSGLTYEQYF.

The genes are TRBV7-9 and TRBJ1-1; D unresolved. The CDR3 spans 13 residues. The germline CDR1 and CDR2 sequences are SEHNR and FQNEAQ (reference sequence). V shed 1 base and J shed 3 bases, with 6 bases lying between them. The CDR3 bases are TGTGCCAGCAGCTTAGAGGCGTACACTGAAGCTTTCTTT. Amino acids: CASSLEAYTEAFF.

This clonotype was detected ten times or more. The rearrangement links TRBV12-3 or TRBV12-4 to TRBJ2-1; 11 bases line up with TRBD2. This CDR3 region has 17 residues. The trim removed 6 bases at V and 4 bases at J, leaving 11 bases unmatched. CDR3 nucleotide sequence: TGTGCCAGCAGCCCCAGGATGGGACTAGCGGCTTACAATGAGCAGTTCTTC. Its translation: CASSPRMGLAAYNEQFF.

Ten or more counts support this clonotype. The V call is TRBV27, the J call TRBJ2-1, with TRBD2 as a possible D gene (6 bases). Between the trimmed V and J ends, which lost 6 bases and 2 bases, there was a span of 11 bases. CDR1 is MNHEY, CDR2 SMNVEV, per germline (reference sequence). This CDR3 has 14 residues. CDR3 in DNA: TGTGCCAGCAGCGGGGGACTTACCTACAATGAGCAGTTCTTC. Amino acids: CASSGGLTYNEQFF.

This clonotype was counted ten times or more. The genes are TRBV4-1 and TRBJ2-2, with TRBD2 matching over 9 bases. Losses at the gene ends were 1 base for V and 7 bases for J; bases not matched to a gene: 10. This CDR3 has 17 residues. Per the germline V gene, CDR1 is MGHRA and CDR2 is YSYEKL. The CDR3 bases are TGCGCCAGCAGCCAAGTTGGGCTAGCGGGAAGGAACGGGGAGCTGTTTTTT. As protein: CASSQVGLAGRNGELFF.

This chain uses TRBV20-1 with TRBJ2-7, with TRBD2 matching over 7 bases. Germline CDR1 DFQATT, CDR2 SNEGSKA (reference sequence). Trimming at V came to 6 bases and at J to 3 bases, leaving 5 bases not matched to a gene. This CDR3 is built from 12 residues. In DNA form, the CDR3 reads TGCAGTGCCTCTAGCGGTGGCTACGAGCAGTACTTC. It specifies CSASSGGYEQYF.

The V and J genes are TRBV27 and TRBJ2-3; D not certain. The V and J ends lost 3 bases and 1 base respectively, with 8 bases between them. The CDR3 is made up of 14 amino acids. Germline V gives CDR1 MNHEY, CDR2 SMNVEV (reference sequence). The CDR3 sequence is CASSFLGRTDTQYF. In DNA, the CDR3 is TGTGCCAGCAGTTTTTTGGGCCGCACAGATACGCAGTATTTT.

V is TRBV20-1 and J is TRBJ2-7; D possibly corresponds to TRBD2 (5 bases). CDR1 and CDR2 from the germline V gene are DFQATT and SNEGSKA (reference sequence). The V end was cut by 6 bases, the J end by 0 bases, with 21 bases between. CDR3 length equals 16 residues. DNA of the CDR3: TGCAGTGCCATAGGGATGGCGGGCTCGAGCTCCTACGAGCAGTACTTC. This gives the protein CSAIGMAGSSSYEQYF.

In the case of this clonotype: The junction differs from germline at one of its ends, possibly a read error. The rearrangement links TRBV7-8 to TRBJ1-5; no firm D call. Germline V gives CDR1 SGHVS, CDR2 FQNEAQ. There are 15 residues in the CDR3. Here the CDR3 reads CVSSLDGNSNQPQHF. The CDR3 DNA follows: TGTGTCAGCAGCTTAGACGGCAATAGCAATCAGCCCCAGCATTTT.

The rearrangement uses TRBV4-1 and TRBJ1-1; D is uncertain. This CDR3 spans 11 amino acids. The germline CDR1 and CDR2 sequences are MGHRA and YSYEKL. V was shortened by 1 base and J by 8 bases, with 5 bases between the two germline ends. The CDR3 DNA sequence: TGCGCCAGCAGCCAAGGAGTCGAAGCTTTCTTT. This encodes CASSQGVEAFF.

The DNA of the CDR3 is TGTGCCAGCAGTTTATTGCTCACAGGGGGCTCTGAAGCTTTCTTT. Its protein product is CASSLLLTGGSEAFF. This sequence joins TRBV27 and TRBJ1-1, with TRBD1 matching over 9 bases. The junction had 6 bases not matched to a gene; V was cut back by 1 base and J by 6 bases. CDR3 length equals 15 residues. Germline V gives CDR1 MNHEY, CDR2 SMNVEV (reference sequence).

This clonotype was seen more than once but under ten times. The V and J genes are TRBV20-1 and TRBJ1-1; D remains ambiguous. The CDR3 consists of 10 residues. The V gene's germline CDR1 is DFQATT and CDR2 SNEGSKA (reference sequence). The ends were cut back, 0 bases at V and 11 bases at J, with 7 bases in the middle. For the CDR3, the DNA is TGCAGTGCTAGAGATATCGGTGCTTTCTTT. Translating it yields CSARDIGAFF.

This clonotype has just a few counts. The V and J genes are TRBV12-3 or TRBV12-4 and TRBJ2-1; perhaps TRBD2 as D (6 bases). The germline V and J ends were trimmed by 7 bases and 7 bases, with 20 bases remaining between them. There are 15 residues in the CDR3. This CDR3 is CASTSSREDVNEQFF. CDR3 DNA: TGTGCCAGCACCTCTTCTAGGGAGGATGTGAATGAGCAGTTCTTC.

V and J are TRBV5-6 and TRBJ2-6; D not certain. Trimming stripped 0 bases from V and 0 bases from J, with 7 bases between. Germline V gene sequence: CDR1 SGHDT, CDR2 YYEEEE. This CDR3 comprises 16 residues. The CDR3 nucleotides read TGTGCCAGCAGCTTGGGAGGTATCTCTGGGGCCAACGTCCTGACTTTC. It translates to CASSLGGISGANVLTF.

The chain couples TRBV6-5 to TRBJ2-5, with D possibly matching TRBD2 (5 bases). Per the germline V gene, CDR1 is MNHEY and CDR2 is SVGAGI. The CDR3 is 16 residues long. Trimming pared 2 bases from V and 2 bases from J, leaving 15 bases between. CDR3 sequence reads: CASSYLPAQRQETQYF. The CDR3 nucleotides are TGTGCCAGCAGTTACCTCCCGGCCCAGCGGCAAGAGACCCAGTACTTC.